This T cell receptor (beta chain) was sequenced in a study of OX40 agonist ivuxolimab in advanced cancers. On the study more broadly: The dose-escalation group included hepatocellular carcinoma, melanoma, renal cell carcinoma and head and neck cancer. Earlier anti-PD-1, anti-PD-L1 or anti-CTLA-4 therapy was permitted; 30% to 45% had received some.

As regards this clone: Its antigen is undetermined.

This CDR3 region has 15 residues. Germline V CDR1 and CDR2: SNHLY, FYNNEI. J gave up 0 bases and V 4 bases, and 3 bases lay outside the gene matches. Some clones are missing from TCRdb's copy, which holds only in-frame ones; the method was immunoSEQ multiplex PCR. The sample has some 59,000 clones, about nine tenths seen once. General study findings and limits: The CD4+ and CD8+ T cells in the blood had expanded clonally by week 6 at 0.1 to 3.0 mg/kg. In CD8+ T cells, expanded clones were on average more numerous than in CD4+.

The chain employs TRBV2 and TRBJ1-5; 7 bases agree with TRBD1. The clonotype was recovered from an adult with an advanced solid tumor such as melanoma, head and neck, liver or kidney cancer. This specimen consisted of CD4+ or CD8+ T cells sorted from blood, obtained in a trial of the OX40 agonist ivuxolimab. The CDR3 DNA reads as TGTGCCAGCAGTGCAGGGGGGTATAGCAATCAGCCCCAGCATTTT. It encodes CASSAGGYSNQPQHF.